The rows below give T cell receptor beta chains drawn from one sample of a study of OX40 agonist ivuxolimab in advanced cancers. The assay was immunoSEQ multiplex PCR, and TCRdb's table has in-frame clones only and misses some. The sample has about 120,000 clones; around 93% are singletons. The sequenced sample was CD4+ or CD8+ T cells sorted from blood, obtained in a trial of the OX40 agonist ivuxolimab. All receptors come from an adult with an advanced solid tumor such as melanoma, head and neck, liver or kidney cancer. Both conserved end residues are part of each CDR3. D genes are given only for firm matches.

j_gene | d_gene | v_gene | len | CDR3aa
TRBJ2-4 | - | TRBV21-1 | 16 | CASRNSGGVAKNIQYF
TRBJ2-3 | - | TRBV6-6 | 15 | CASSYSDRITDTQYF
TRBJ2-7 | - | TRBV5-4 | 15 | CASSLPAARTYEQYF
TRBJ1-4 | - | TRBV19 | 15 | CASSMAGLDNEKLFF
TRBJ1-4 | TRBD1 | TRBV5-6 | 15 | CASSPRTGMDEKLFF
TRBJ1-1 | TRBD1 | TRBV6-5 | 14 | CASNPLRGSAEAFF
TRBJ2-1 | - | TRBV18 | 11 | CASSLTNEQFF
TRBJ2-1 | - | TRBV28 | 16 | CASSFLPPSGYNEQFF
TRBJ2-1 | TRBD2 | TRBV5-1 | 16 | CASSLRGSGGFNEQFF
TRBJ2-6 | - | TRBV14 | 13 | CATAGSGANVLTF
TRBJ2-2 | - | TRBV6-6 | 16 | CASSYAQGVDTGELFF
TRBJ2-6 | - | TRBV19 | 14 | CASSMGGGANVLTF
TRBJ1-5 | - | TRBV30 | 12 | CAWRGAESTQHF
TRBJ2-2 | TRBD2 | TRBV6-1 | 16 | CASSEITSGRARELFF
TRBJ2-7 | - | TRBV6-5 | 13 | CASRAGQVYEQYF
TRBJ2-5 | - | TRBV7-8 | 16 | CASSSLARGGGETQYF
TRBJ2-1 | TRBD2 | TRBV7-9 | 16 | CASSLVSGGARNEQFF
TRBJ2-7 | - | TRBV11-3 | 15 | CASSLAAGLSYEQYF
TRBJ1-3 | - | TRBV28 | 18 | CASSLLIPGQNSGNTIYF
TRBJ2-1 | TRBD2 | TRBV7-2 | 15 | CASSGGRGGDNEQFF
TRBJ2-5 | TRBD1 | TRBV28 | 16 | CASSIRQGDGQETQYF
TRBJ1-2 | TRBD1 | TRBV6-1 | 14 | CASSETGGLYGYTF
TRBJ2-3 | TRBD2 | TRBV9 | 15 | CASSPGGSLTDTQYF
TRBJ1-3 | - | TRBV5-5 | 14 | CASSLLGTGNTIYF
TRBJ2-5 | - | TRBV18 | 14 | CASSPEVSQETQYF
TRBJ2-5 | - | TRBV5-1 | 14 | CASSLGGGLETQYF
TRBJ1-3 | - | TRBV28 | 14 | CASSFGNSGNTIYF
TRBJ1-2 | - | TRBV2 | 14 | CASSPQDGNYGYTF
TRBJ1-2 | - | TRBV19 | 14 | CASSRELRNYGYTF
TRBJ2-7 | - | TRBV2 | 13 | CASSEARRDEQYF
TRBJ2-1 | TRBD1 | TRBV14 | 16 | CASSQDRTGLGNEQFF
TRBJ1-1 | TRBD1 | TRBV28 | 14 | CASSFPRTGGEAFF
TRBJ2-7 | TRBD1 | TRBV25-1 | 12 | CASSAGQYEQYF
TRBJ2-7 | - | TRBV7-9 | 14 | CASSRSSVLDEQYF
TRBJ2-1 | TRBD2 | TRBV5-1 | 15 | CASSLDSGRASEQFF
TRBJ2-3 | - | TRBV7-2 | 15 | CASSSGTAGTDTQYF
TRBJ1-3 | TRBD1 | TRBV18 | 17 | CASSRGSTGDPGNTIYF
TRBJ1-2 | TRBD1 | TRBV7-2 | 15 | CASREYGQGLDGYTF
TRBJ2-7 | - | TRBV9 | 14 | CASSSGQHSYEQYF
TRBJ2-5 | - | TRBV27 | 15 | CASRRTGLTGETQYF
TRBJ2-1 | TRBD1 | TRBV9 | 14 | CASSPRDRGDEQFF
TRBJ1-4 | - | TRBV19 | 18 | CASSPFGAGSIPNEKLFF
TRBJ1-1 | - | TRBV28 | 15 | CASSLSAGLNTEAFF
TRBJ1-2 | - | TRBV30 | 14 | CAWSVRVPNYGYTF
TRBJ2-1 | - | TRBV6-1 | 15 | CASSPRGAQYNEQFF
TRBJ2-6 | - | TRBV5-6 | 14 | CASSNPPGANVLTF
TRBJ2-3 | - | TRBV27 | 13 | CASQTSRGGTQYF
TRBJ2-5 | - | TRBV9 | 14 | CASSKRPVPETQYF
TRBJ1-5 | - | TRBV6-1 | 14 | CASSEGRSNQPQHF
TRBJ2-3 | TRBD2 | TRBV7-2 | 16 | CASSLRTLAGADTQYF
TRBJ1-2 | - | TRBV6-5 | 12 | CASRGAVYGYTF
TRBJ1-2 | - | TRBV6-1 | 13 | CASSDPLNYGYTF